Listed below are T cell receptor beta chains from one sample, sequenced in a study of CD8+ T cells in alopecia areata. Sequencing was performed with immunoSEQ multiplex PCR; in TCRdb, only in-frame clones are kept and a portion is missing. Of roughly 14,000 clones in the sample, over 50% were seen once. The sample taken for sequencing was CD4+ Tregs sorted from blood. These receptors came from a human donor with alopecia areata. Both conserved end residues are part of each CDR3. Each record gives: D gene, J gene, clone size, V gene, CDR3 protein, CDR3 DNA. D genes are given only for firm matches. Size is omitted from some rows. Given values are once, few, many or a class for expanded clones.

TRBD1,TRBJ2-6,once,TRBV6-1,CASSARDSLSGANVLTF,TGTGCCAGCAGTGCCAGGGACAGCCTCTCTGGGGCCAACGTCCTGACTTTC
.,TRBJ1-2,few,TRBV5-1,CASSFGIGYGYTF,TGCGCCAGCAGCTTCGGCATCGGTTATGGCTACACCTTC
TRBD1,TRBJ1-5,.,TRBV28,CASQPPGGIGSNQPQHF,TGTGCCAGTCAACCCCCAGGGGGAATAGGGAGCAATCAGCCCCAGCATTTT
.,TRBJ2-7,.,TRBV9,CASSVDRLGEQYF,TGTGCCAGCAGCGTAGACAGGCTGGGGGAGCAGTACTTC
.,TRBJ2-7,few,TRBV5-5,CASSPWVTVYEQYF,TGTGCCAGCAGCCCATGGGTCACGGTCTACGAGCAGTACTTC
.,TRBJ1-2,.,TRBV29-1,CSVATKGVSYGYTF,TGCAGCGTAGCCACCAAGGGGGTTAGCTATGGCTACACCTTC
.,TRBJ2-1,.,TRBV5-1,CASSLGWDNRLKSTYNEQFF,TGCGCCAGCAGCTTGGGATGGGATAATCGGCTGAAATCCACCTACAATGAGCAGTTCTTC
TRBD2,TRBJ2-3,few,TRBV28,CASSYALAEVSTDTQYF,TGTGCCAGCAGTTATGCACTAGCGGAGGTTAGCACAGATACGCAGTATTTT
TRBD2,TRBJ2-1,few,TRBV28,CASSFGTSGRHEQFF,TGTGCCAGCAGTTTTGGGACTAGCGGGAGACATGAGCAGTTCTTC
TRBD1,TRBJ2-7,.,TRBV7-9,CASSVTGGAGYEQYF,TGTGCCAGCAGCGTCACAGGGGGCGCGGGGTACGAGCAGTACTTC
.,TRBJ2-7,few,TRBV7-9,CASSPGPPYEQYF,TGTGCCAGCAGCCCAGGGCCACCCTACGAGCAGTACTTC
.,TRBJ1-2,.,TRBV10-3,CAISESAQGIYGYTF,TGTGCCATCAGTGAGTCGGCGCAGGGGATTTATGGCTACACCTTC
TRBD1,TRBJ2-7,few,TRBV5-1,CASSLVGQGAYEQYF,TGCGCCAGCAGCCTGGTCGGACAGGGGGCCTACGAGCAGTACTTC
.,TRBJ1-1,.,TRBV12-5,CASGSRLHTGSALNTEAFF,TGTGCTAGTGGTTCACGACTCCATACAGGGAGCGCCTTGAACACTGAAGCTTTCTTT
TRBD2,TRBJ2-7,.,TRBV7-2,CASSLYFSLRGVNEQYF,TGTGCCAGCAGCTTATATTTTTCGTTGCGGGGGGTCAACGAGCAGTACTTC
TRBD2,TRBJ2-7,.,TRBV6-1,CASTPSGGFYEQYF,TGTGCCAGCACTCCGTCCGGGGGGTTCTACGAGCAGTACTTC